The 2 T cell receptor beta chains listed next were all sequenced from one sample in a study of blood T cell repertoires in COVID-19. Produced via immunoSEQ multiplex PCR; TCRdb's table is partial and in-frame only. The sample carries a few hundred thousand clones, less than 95% recorded once. Source material: PBMCs or T cells enriched from blood (not recorded which). Every receptor here comes from a man aged 18 to 35 who had recovered from COVID-19.

The genes are TRBV27 and TRBJ2-5; D is ambiguous. This CDR3 region has 15 residues. Per the germline V gene, CDR1 is MNHEY and CDR2 is SMNVEV (reference sequence). Trimming stripped 3 bases from V and 5 bases from J, with 16 bases between. As DNA, the CDR3 is TGTGCCAGCAGTTTTATAGACGAGGCCATCGAGACCCAGTACTTC. As protein: CASSFIDEAIETQYF.

The chain employs TRBV9 and TRBJ1-2; 9 bases match TRBD1. The CDR3 has 16 amino acids. In germline, CDR1 is SGDLS, CDR2 YYNGEE. Unmatched junction bases numbered 9, after V lost 3 bases and J lost 3 bases. The CDR3 is CASSEGGQGRDYGYTF. The CDR3 DNA follows: TGTGCCAGCAGCGAGGGGGGACAGGGTCGGGACTATGGCTACACCTTC.